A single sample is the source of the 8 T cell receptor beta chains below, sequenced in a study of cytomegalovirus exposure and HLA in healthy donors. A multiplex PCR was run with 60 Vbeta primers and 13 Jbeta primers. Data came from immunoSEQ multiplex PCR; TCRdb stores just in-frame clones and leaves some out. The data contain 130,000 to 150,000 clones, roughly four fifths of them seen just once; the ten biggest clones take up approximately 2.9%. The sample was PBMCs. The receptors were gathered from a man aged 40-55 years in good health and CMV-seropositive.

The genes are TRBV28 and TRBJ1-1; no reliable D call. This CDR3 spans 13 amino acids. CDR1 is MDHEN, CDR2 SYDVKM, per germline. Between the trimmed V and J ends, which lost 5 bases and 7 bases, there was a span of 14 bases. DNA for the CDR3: TGTGCCAGCAGTCTCGCGGTCGTCCTTGAAGCTTTCTTT. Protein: CASSLAVVLEAFF.

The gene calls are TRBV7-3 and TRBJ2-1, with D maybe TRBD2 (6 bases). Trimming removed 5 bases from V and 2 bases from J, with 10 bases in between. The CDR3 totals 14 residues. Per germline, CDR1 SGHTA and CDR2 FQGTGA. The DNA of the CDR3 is TGTGCCAGCAGCCACCGGGAGCCCTACAATGAGCAGTTCTTC. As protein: CASSHREPYNEQFF.

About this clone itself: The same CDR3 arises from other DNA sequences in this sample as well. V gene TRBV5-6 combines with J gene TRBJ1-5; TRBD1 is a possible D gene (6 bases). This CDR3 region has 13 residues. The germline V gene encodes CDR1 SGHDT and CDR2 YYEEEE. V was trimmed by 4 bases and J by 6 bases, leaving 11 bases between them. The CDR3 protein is CASSHRETQPQHF. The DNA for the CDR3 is TGTGCCAGCAGCCACAGGGAGACTCAGCCCCAGCATTTT.

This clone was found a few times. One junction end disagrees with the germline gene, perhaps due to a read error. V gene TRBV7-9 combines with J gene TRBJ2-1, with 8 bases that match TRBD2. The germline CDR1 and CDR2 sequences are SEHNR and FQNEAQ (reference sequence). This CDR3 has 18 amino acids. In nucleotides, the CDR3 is TGTTCCAGCAGCTTAAAGTTACGATTAGCGGGAAAGAACAATGAGCAGTTCTTC. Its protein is CSSSLKLRLAGKNNEQFF.

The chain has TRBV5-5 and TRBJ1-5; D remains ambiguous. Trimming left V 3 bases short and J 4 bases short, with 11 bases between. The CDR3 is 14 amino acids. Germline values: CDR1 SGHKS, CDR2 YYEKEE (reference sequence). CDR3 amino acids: CASSSTTGNQPQHF. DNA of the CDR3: TGTGCCAGCAGCTCAACGACGGGGAATCAGCCCCAGCATTTT.

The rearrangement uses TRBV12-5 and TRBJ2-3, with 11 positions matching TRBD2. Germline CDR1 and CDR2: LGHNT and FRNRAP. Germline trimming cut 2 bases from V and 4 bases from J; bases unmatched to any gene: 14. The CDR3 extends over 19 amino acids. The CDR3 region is CASGLFFSGRAGVADTQYF. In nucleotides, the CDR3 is TGTGCTAGTGGTTTGTTCTTTAGCGGGAGGGCCGGGGTCGCAGATACGCAGTATTTT.

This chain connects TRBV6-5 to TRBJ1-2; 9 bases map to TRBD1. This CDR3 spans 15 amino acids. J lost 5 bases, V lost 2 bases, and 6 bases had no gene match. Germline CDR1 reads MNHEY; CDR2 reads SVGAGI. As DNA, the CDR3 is TGTGCCAGCAGTTACCACAGGGGGCCGCCGTATGGCTACACCTTC. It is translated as CASSYHRGPPYGYTF.

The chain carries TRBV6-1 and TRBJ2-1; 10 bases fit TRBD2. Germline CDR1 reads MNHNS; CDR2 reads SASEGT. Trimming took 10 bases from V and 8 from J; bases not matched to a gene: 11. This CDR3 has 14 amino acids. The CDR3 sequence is CATLAGSVPDEQFF. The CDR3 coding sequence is TGTGCCACACTAGCGGGATCGGTACCTGATGAGCAGTTCTTC.